The rows below give T cell receptor beta chains drawn from one sample of a study of T-cell reconstitution after alpha-beta-depleted transplantation in children. Using its own MiXCR run on the PCR reads, TCRdb lists one record per CDR3 protein. This table has 250,000 to 400,000 distinct CDR3 sequences, more than 20% appearing once. The specimen comprised PBMCs, mostly from graft donor cells, sampled 180 days after TCRalphabeta/CD19-depleted stem cell transplant. These receptors were obtained from a male patient aged 10-17 years who had a stem cell transplant for acute lymphoblastic leukemia, so the T cells may come from the graft donor. Both conserved end residues are part of each CDR3. Each record gives: V gene, clone size, D gene, J gene, CDR3 protein, CDR3 DNA. A D gene is named only where the DNA matches it firmly. The listing skips clone size in some rows; elsewhere it reads once, few, many or a size class.

TRBV27,NA,NA,TRBJ1-5,CASSSQASNQPQHF,TGTGCCAGCAGTTCTCAGGCGAGCAATCAGCCCCAGCATTTT
TRBV6-5,NA,TRBD1,TRBJ2-7,CASSYSGPTGGHEQYF,TGTGCCAGCAGTTACTCAGGTCCCACAGGGGGCCACGAGCAGTACTTC
TRBV4-1,few,NA,TRBJ1-4,CASSQVPGTENEKLFF,TGCGCCAGCAGCCAGGTACCCGGGACTGAGAATGAAAAACTGTTTTTT
TRBV5-1,many,NA,TRBJ2-7,CASSLDPGIYEQYF,TGCGCCAGCAGCTTGGATCCAGGAATCTACGAGCAGTACTTC
TRBV15,NA,NA,TRBJ1-1,CATSRLGRDRTEAFF,TGTGCCACCAGCAGATTGGGCAGGGATCGCACTGAAGCTTTCTTT
TRBV11-2,few,NA,TRBJ2-7,CASSQIRGVSSYEQYF,TGTGCCAGCAGCCAAATCAGAGGCGTTTCCTCCTACGAGCAGTACTTC
TRBV10-1,NA,NA,TRBJ2-2,CASSGAVLNTGELFF,TGCGCCAGCAGTGGAGCGGTCTTGAACACCGGGGAGCTGTTTTTT
TRBV11-2,many,TRBD2,TRBJ2-3,CASSLEMSGRRLTDTQYF,TGTGCCAGCAGCTTAGAAATGAGCGGGAGGCGTTTAACAGATACGCAGTATTTT
TRBV12-3/TRBV12-4,few,TRBD2,TRBJ2-4,CASNFGTTPNIQYF,TGTGCCAGCAATTTCGGGACTACCCCTAACATTCAGTACTTC
TRBV5-1,many,NA,TRBJ2-3,CASSFADTQYF,TGCGCCAGCAGCTTCGCAGATACGCAGTATTTT
TRBV5-1,few,TRBD1,TRBJ2-1,CASSVQGAPRNEQFF,TGCGCCAGCAGCGTTCAGGGGGCCCCAAGGAATGAGCAGTTCTTC
TRBV7-3,NA,NA,TRBJ2-1,CASSRERGGNEQFF,TGTGCCAGCAGCAGGGAAAGAGGAGGCAATGAGCAGTTCTTC
TRBV5-1,few,NA,TRBJ2-1,CASSPRGYNEQFF,TGCGCCAGCAGCCCTCGGGGCTACAATGAGCAGTTCTTC
TRBV5-1,NA,NA,TRBJ2-1,CASSLIDLRSYNEQFF,TGCGCCAGCAGCTTGATAGATCTACGCTCCTACAATGAGCAGTTCTTC
TRBV5-1,many,NA,TRBJ2-7,CASSLTTVSYEQYF,TGCGCCAGCAGCTTGACGACGGTCTCCTACGAGCAGTACTTC
TRBV5-1,few,TRBD1,TRBJ2-3,CASSLPQGALDTQYF,TGCGCCAGCAGCTTGCCCCAGGGGGCGCTTGATACGCAGTATTTT
TRBV6-2/TRBV6-3,NA,TRBD2,TRBJ2-7,CASSYSPGGWYEQYF,TGTGCCAGCAGTTACTCGCCGGGAGGGTGGTACGAGCAGTACTTC
TRBV29-1,few,NA,TRBJ1-3,CSVRVRPESETGGRVRNTIYF,TGCAGCGTTCGAGTCCGCCCCGAGAGTGAGACAGGTGGCAGGGTGAGGAACACCATATATTTT
TRBV28,NA,TRBD1,TRBJ1-6,CASRPDRGANNSPLHF,TGTGCCAGCAGACCTGACAGGGGCGCCAATAATTCACCCCTCCACTTT
TRBV14,NA,NA,TRBJ1-2,CASSQYSLGATF,TGTGCCAGCAGCCAATATAGTCTCGGGGCCACCTTC
TRBV7-2,few,TRBD1,TRBJ2-5,CASSLALTGGYRETQYF,TGTGCCAGCAGCTTAGCCTTGACAGGGGGCTATCGGGAGACCCAGTACTTC
TRBV14,NA,NA,TRBJ2-1,CASSQDALVLSDDEQFF,TGTGCCAGCAGCCAAGATGCTCTGGTCCTAAGTGACGATGAGCAGTTCTTC
TRBV6-1,NA,TRBD1,TRBJ1-1,CASSPGQGAGTEAFF,TGTGCCAGCAGTCCGGGACAGGGGGCTGGCACTGAAGCTTTCTTT
TRBV20-1,few,NA,TRBJ2-7,CSARGIRYEQYF,TGCAGTGCTAGAGGTATCCGGTACGAGCAGTACTTC
TRBV20-1,NA,NA,TRBJ2-1,CSARNGLLPWGTYNEQFF,TGCAGTGCTCGAAACGGTCTCCTACCATGGGGCACATACAATGAGCAGTTCTTC
TRBV11-2,NA,NA,TRBJ2-4,CASSLLSPWAMEQNIQYF,TGTGCCAGCAGCTTACTCTCCCCATGGGCGATGGAACAAAACATTCAGTACTTC
TRBV2,NA,TRBD2,TRBJ2-7,CASSDVGTSGKLEQYF,TGTGCCAGCAGTGATGTCGGGACTAGCGGGAAACTCGAGCAGTACTTC
TRBV3-1,few,TRBD2,TRBJ2-7,CASSQSLSSGGYEQYF,TGTGCCAGCAGCCAATCTCTGTCTAGCGGTGGTTACGAGCAGTACTTC